This TCR beta chain is drawn from a study of molecular identifiers for immune sequencing clone quantification. TCRdb reprocessed the PCR reads with MiXCR, giving one entry per CDR3 protein. The table records roughly 320,000 distinct CDR3 sequences, about a fifth of them present only once. This clonotype was picked up a small number of times. CDR3 length: 15 amino acids. Germline CDR1 MNHEY, CDR2 SVGAGI. Between the trimmed V and J ends, which lost 2 bases and 4 bases, there was a span of 14 bases. The receptor was isolated from a human donor in good health. Some libraries in this study had Jurkat cell RNA spiked in. J is TRBJ2-5 and V is TRBV6-5; the D is unclear. The sequenced material came from naive CD8+ T cells from blood, with Jurkat cell RNA spiked in. Subset described: FACS-sorted CD8+CD4-CCR7+CD45RA+ naive T cells. This CDR3 is CASSYPQEGRETQYF. The CDR3 region has the DNA TGTGCCAGCAGTTACCCACAAGAAGGACGAGAGACCCAGTACTTC.